This is a list of T cell receptor beta chains from one sample in a study of blood T cell repertoires in COVID-19. Generated by immunoSEQ multiplex PCR, the TCRdb table keeps only in-frame clones and is missing some. The sample shows over 100,000 clones, about 80% of them seen only once. The sample taken for sequencing was peripheral blood. Receptors originate from a human donor in a cohort sampled during active COVID-19. Both conserved end residues are part of each CDR3. Each record gives: V gene, clone size, D gene, J gene, CDR3 DNA, CDR3 protein. A D gene is named only where the DNA matches it firmly. Some rows have no size entry. The others give once, few or many, or a class for an expanded clone.

TRBV11-3	.	.	TRBJ1-1	TGTGCCACCGGGAGGGAGGTCACTGAAGCTTTCTTT	CATGREVTEAFF
TRBV7-2	.	.	TRBJ2-1	TGTGCCAGCAGCCCGCGCTCTGGTCAGGCGAGCTCCTACAATGAGCAGTTCTTC	CASSPRSGQASSYNEQFF
TRBV5-1	.	TRBD1	TRBJ2-2	TGCGCCAGCAGCTTGGTTCCCCAGGGGGCTAACACCGGGGAGCTGTTTTTT	CASSLVPQGANTGELFF
TRBV5-1	.	TRBD1	TRBJ2-3	TGCGCCAGCAGCTTGGGACAGGGTTCAGATACGCAGTATTTT	CASSLGQGSDTQYF
TRBV11-3	once	.	TRBJ1-1	TGTGCCAGCAGCTTTTCAGGGGACACTGAAGCTTTCTTT	CASSFSGDTEAFF
TRBV19	.	.	TRBJ1-2	TGTGCCAGTAGTACGAATTCCGGGGGCTACACCTTC	CASSTNSGGYTF
TRBV3-1/TRBV3-2	few	TRBD2	TRBJ2-3	TGTGCCAGCAGCCAAGGGATCGGGGGGGGGTCTACGCAGTATTTT	CASSQGIGGGSTQYF
TRBV6-5	.	TRBD1	TRBJ1-4	TGTGCCAGCAGTTACGGGACAGGGGGTTTGGAAAAACTGTTTTTT	CASSYGTGGLEKLFF
TRBV6-2/TRBV6-3	few	TRBD2	TRBJ2-7	TGTGCCAGCAGTCCCCGAGGAGCGGGGTCTTACGAGCAGTACTTC	CASSPRGAGSYEQYF
TRBV7-3	.	.	TRBJ2-3	TGTGCCAGCAGCCGCTCGGGTTCCGATACGCAGTATTTT	CASSRSGSDTQYF
TRBV29-1	.	.	TRBJ1-3	TGCAGCGCGCTCGAGCCTGGACACGGAAACACCATATATTTT	CSALEPGHGNTIYF
TRBV18	.	.	TRBJ2-1	TGTGCCAGCTCACGGGAGCAGATAGGAAGTAATGAGCAGTTCTTC	CASSREQIGSNEQFF
TRBV3-1/TRBV3-2	.	TRBD1	TRBJ1-2	TGTGCCAGCAGCTCGGGACAGCTCGTTTCATTC	CASSSGQLVSF
TRBV2	.	TRBD1	TRBJ1-5	TGTGCCAGCAGGGCTACAGGGGGCAGTCAGCCCCAGCATTTT	CASRATGGSQPQHF
TRBV7-6	.	TRBD1	TRBJ2-2	TGTGCCAGCAGCTTAGTATCGCAGGGGGCGAACACCGGGGAGCTGTTTTTT	CASSLVSQGANTGELFF
TRBV5-1	.	.	TRBJ2-3	TGCGCCAGCAGGACAGATATAAGCACAGATACGCAGTATTTT	CASRTDISTDTQYF
TRBV6-2/TRBV6-3	.	.	TRBJ2-5	TGTGCCAGCAGTTCGTACCAGGCTTTTGGGACCCAGTACTTC	CASSSYQAFGTQYF
TRBV10-1	.	TRBD1	TRBJ2-1	TGCGCCAGCAGGAGGGGACAGGAAGACAATGAGCAGTTCTTC	CASRRGQEDNEQFF
TRBV6-6	.	TRBD1	TRBJ1-3	TGTGCCAGCACTCCTCAGGGGGGCTACTCTGGAAACACCATATATTTT	CASTPQGGYSGNTIYF
TRBV20-1	few	.	TRBJ2-3	TGCAGTGCTAGACTCACAGATACGCAGTATTTT	CSARLTDTQYF
TRBV6-5	.	TRBD2	TRBJ2-1	TGTGCCAGCAGACTAGCGGGGGGGCCGTATGAGCAGTTCTTC	CASRLAGGPYEQFF
TRBV4-3	.	TRBD2	TRBJ2-3	TGCGCCAGCAGCCAAGGAGCGGGGGGGCACGATACGCAGTATTTT	CASSQGAGGHDTQYF
TRBV7-2	.	.	TRBJ1-2	TGTGCCAGCAGCTTACAAGGGGACTCCCGCTATGGCTACACCTTC	CASSLQGDSRYGYTF
TRBV27	.	.	TRBJ2-5	TGTGCCAGCAGTCAACGCCGGGGGGAGACCCAGTACTTC	CASSQRRGETQYF
TRBV7-2	.	.	TRBJ2-3	TGTGCCAGCAGCTTATCCGTAACGGTCACAGATACGCAGTATTTT	CASSLSVTVTDTQYF
TRBV6-2/TRBV6-3	.	TRBD1	TRBJ1-5	TGTGCCAGCAGTTACGGACAGGAAAATCAGCCCCAGCATTTT	CASSYGQENQPQHF
TRBV5-1	.	TRBD1	TRBJ1-1	TGCGCCAGCAGCTTGGTATCCAGGGGGTCGAACACTGAAGCTTTCTTT	CASSLVSRGSNTEAFF
TRBV30	.	.	TRBJ1-1	TGTGCCTGGAGCCGGACAGCCATGAACACTGAAGCTTTCTTT	CAWSRTAMNTEAFF
TRBV7-2	.	.	TRBJ1-6	TGTGCCAGCAGCCTAGACGGGAATTCACCCCTCCACTTT	CASSLDGNSPLHF
TRBV6-5	once	.	TRBJ2-7	TGTGCCAGCAGGATGTTCGGACAGCTCTACGAGCAGTACTTC	CASRMFGQLYEQYF
TRBV6-1	.	TRBD2	TRBJ2-3	TGTGCCAGCAGTGAAGCGCTTCGGGGGGGCCTGGATACGCAGTATTTT	CASSEALRGGLDTQYF
TRBV7-9	.	.	TRBJ2-5	TGTGCCAGCAATCCCGGCCAAGAGACCCAGTACTTC	CASNPGQETQYF
TRBV4-3	few	.	TRBJ1-6	TGCGCCAGCAGCCAAGGGACAGATTTTTATAATTCACCCCTCCACTTT	CASSQGTDFYNSPLHF
TRBV7-9	.	TRBD1	TRBJ2-7	TGTGCCAGCAGCCGTACCGGGACAGGGGCCCACGAGCAGTACTTC	CASSRTGTGAHEQYF
TRBV5-6	once	TRBD2	TRBJ2-5	TGTGCCAGCAGCTTGGTGCTAGCGGGGGGTCACGAGACCCAGTACTTC	CASSLVLAGGHETQYF
TRBV4-2	.	.	TRBJ2-3	TGTGCCAGCAGCCAAGATGGGCGGGGCCCAGATACGCAGTATTTT	CASSQDGRGPDTQYF
TRBV6-1	.	TRBD2	TRBJ2-1	TGTGCCAGCAGTGACAGCGGGGGGGCCTACAATGAGCAGTTCTTC	CASSDSGGAYNEQFF
TRBV5-4	.	.	TRBJ1-2	TGTGCCAGCAGCTGGGCTATACAGGGAAGTGGCTACACCTTC	CASSWAIQGSGYTF
TRBV9	.	TRBD1	TRBJ1-5	TGTGCCAGCAGCGCAGGGACAGGAGCCCTGGGCAATCAGCCCCAGCATTTT	CASSAGTGALGNQPQHF
TRBV7-9	.	.	TRBJ1-4	TGTGCCAGCAGCTTAATGGGCGGGAAAGGAGAAAAACTGTTTTTT	CASSLMGGKGEKLFF
TRBV12-3/TRBV12-4	.	.	TRBJ1-2	TGTGCCAGCAGTTTCTCGGGGAGTGGCTACACCTTC	CASSFSGSGYTF
TRBV6-5	.	TRBD1	TRBJ1-1	TGTGCCAGCAGGCCAGGCCGGGACAGTAACACTGAAGCTTTCTTT	CASRPGRDSNTEAFF